One sample yielded the 10 T cell receptor beta chains listed below, sequenced in a study of tumor-infiltrating lymphocytes in primary liver carcinoma. Total RNA (approximately 500 ng) served as template for TCR beta cDNA synthesis primed by a constant-region primer. Three-round nested multiplex PCR performed with slightly modified ARM-PCR produced the TCR beta libraries. Rounds one and two of PCR, each of approximately 11 cycles, were primed with TRBV1-TRBV30 forward primers and a C-beta reverse primer. A single record per CDR3 protein comes from TCRdb applying MiXCR to the multiplex PCR reads. The sample lists about 190,000 distinct CDR3 sequences; approximately 86% were seen once. Unsorted bulk tissue (roughly 20-31 mg) underwent RNA and DNA co-extraction. Sequenced input: tumor tissue from primary liver carcinoma. These receptors were taken from a middle-aged man with primary liver carcinoma and hepatitis B virus infection.

Comments on this clonotype: An end of the junction differs from the germline gene, which may be a read error. V and J are TRBV28 and TRBJ2-4; TRBD2 agrees at 8 bases. CDR1 is MDHEN, CDR2 SYDVKM, per germline. This CDR3 has 17 residues. Here the CDR3 reads CTSSRSDSGLAKDIQYF. The CDR3 DNA reads as TGTACCAGCAGCCGGAGCGACAGTGGACTAGCCAAAGACATTCAGTACTTC.

Points on this clonotype: The junction departs from germline at one end; a sequencing error may be responsible. The V call is TRBV29-1, the J call TRBJ1-2; TRBD1 is a possible D gene (5 bases). Germline CDR1 is SQVTM and CDR2 is ANQGSEA. The CDR3 is 13 residues long. The DNA of the CDR3 is TGCAGCGCCTCGGGGCTTTCTAACTATGGCTACATATTC. Translation: CSASGLSNYGYIF.

Note on this clonotype: One junction end does not reproduce the germline sequence, and a read error may be involved. V is TRBV29-1 and J is TRBJ2-1, with D perhaps matching TRBD1 (6 bases). The CDR3 has 10 residues. Germline values: CDR1 SQVTM, CDR2 ANQGSEA. CDR3 bases: TGTAGCGTTTGGGACAATCAGCAGTTCTTC. Its protein product is CSVWDNQQFF.

The chain employs TRBV2 and TRBJ2-7; the D gene is possibly TRBD2 (6 bases). From germline, CDR1 is SNHLY and CDR2 FYNNEI. Trimming shortened V by 2 bases and J by 6 bases, and 17 bases separated the two germline ends. The CDR3 extends over 15 amino acids. The chain's CDR3 is CASSETGGSLGEQYF. CDR3 nucleotides: TGTGCCAGCAGTGAAACTGGAGGGTCCCTGGGCGAGCAGTACTTC.

Details on this clonotype: A read error may explain this, as a much larger clone is one base away. V usage is TRBV14 and J usage is TRBJ2-2, with D unresolved. This CDR3 contains 15 residues. In germline, CDR1 is SGHDN, CDR2 FVKESK. The CDR3 region is CATSQVLANTGELFF. The CDR3 nucleotides read TGTGCCACCAGCCAAGTCCTAGCGAACACCGGGGAGCTGTTTTTT.

In the case of this clonotype: One end of the junction is discordant with germline, which a read error may explain. V and J are TRBV11-2 and TRBJ2-7, with 11 bases identical to TRBD2. CDR1 and CDR2 from the germline V gene are SGHAT and FQNNGV. The CDR3 is made up of 20 amino acids. CDR3 bases: TGTACCAGCAGCTTGAGGGAGGGGAGGACTAGCGGGCTCGGCCCCTACGAGCAGTACTTC. As protein: CTSSLREGRTSGLGPYEQYF.

Concerning this clonotype: A junction boundary mismatches the germline segment, possibly from a read error. The chain employs TRBV4-2 and TRBJ2-7; D is tentatively TRBD1 or TRBD2 (5 bases each). This CDR3 comprises 15 residues. Looked up from germline, CDR1 is LGHNA and CDR2 is YNFKEQ. The CDR3 region is CASSQEKGSGYEQYF. CDR3 sequence (DNA): TGTGCAAGCAGCCAAGAAAAGGGGAGTGGCTACGAGCAGTACTTC.

About this clonotype itself: Since no conserved phenylalanine or tryptophan closes the CDR3, a read error is the likely cause. This rearrangement joins TRBV4-2 to TRBJ2-5; the D call may be TRBD1 or TRBD2 (6 bases each). The CDR3 loop spans 15 amino acids. CDR1 and CDR2 from the germline V gene are LGHNA and YNFKEQ. Here the CDR3 DNA reads TGTGCCAACAGCCAAGCGGAGGGGGAATCGGATACCCAGTACTTA. Translation: CANSQAEGESDTQYL.

Comment on this clonotype: A read error may be the cause here, since a much bigger clone is one base away. The chain uses TRBV5-1 and TRBJ2-7, with 8 bases identical to TRBD1. CDR3 length: 14 residues. CDR1 and CDR2 (germline): SGHRS, YFSETQ. This chain's CDR3 is CASSYSDRAHEEYF. In nucleotides, the CDR3 is TGCGCCAGCAGCTATTCGGACAGGGCGCACGAGGAGTACTTC.

Turning to this clonotype: Compared with germline, one end of the junction differs, possibly owing to a read error. J is TRBJ2-5 and V is TRBV11-2; D not certain. Germline assignment: CDR1 SGHAT and CDR2 FQNNGV. The CDR3 loop spans 15 amino acids. CDR3 bases: TGTGCCAGTAGCCCCATCGGGCTAGTCCCAGAGACCCAATACTTC. It translates to CASSPIGLVPETQYF. The whole variable domain, filled in from reference TRBV11-2 and TRBJ2-5, reads EAGVAQSPRYKIIEKRQSVAFWCNPISGHATLYWYQQILGQGPKLLIQFQNNGVVDDSQLPKDRFSAERLKGVDSTLKIQPAKLEDSAVYLCASSPIGLVPETQYFGPGTRLLVL.